This T cell receptor beta chain was captured in a study of T cell responses to AZD1222 COVID-19 vaccine. Generated by immunoSEQ multiplex PCR, the TCRdb table keeps only in-frame clones and is missing some. The sample shows 25,000 to 35,000 clones, over 85% of them seen only once. The CDR3 runs to 14 residues. Trimming left V 1 base short and J 5 bases short, with 10 bases between. CDR1 and CDR2 from the germline V gene are MNHEY and SVGEGT. The receptor was derived from an adult in good health. Sequencing was performed on peripheral blood, taken on day 0 of AZD1222 vaccination. The V call is TRBV6-2 or TRBV6-3, the J call TRBJ2-3; a possible D gene is TRBD1 (6 bases). CDR3: CASSYLSRGDTQYF. The CDR3 nucleotides read TGTGCCAGCAGTTACTTATCCAGGGGAGATACGCAGTATTTT.